The rows below give T cell receptor beta chains drawn from one sample of a study of PD-1 blockade in classical Hodgkin lymphoma. Sequenced by immunoSEQ multiplex PCR; TCRdb stores in-frame clones only, minus some. The data show 96,000 or so clones, about 93% seen once. The material was peripheral blood mononuclear cells (PBMCs), obtained before the fourth cycle of nivolumab. These receptors all come from a human donor with classical Hodgkin lymphoma. Each CDR3 is given with its conserved first and last residue. D genes are given only for firm matches. Expanded clones are given a class, and other clones once, few, many or no size at all.

CDR3	DNA	J	size	V	D
CASSLRRNTGELFF	TGTGCCAGCAGCTTACGGCGAAACACCGGGGAGCTGTTTTTT	TRBJ2-2	once	TRBV7-2	.
CASSQRAPGGELFF	TGCGCCAGCAGTCAAAGGGCCCCTGGTGGGGAGCTGTTTTTT	TRBJ2-2	.	TRBV23-1	.
CSVRRKVDTQYF	TGCAGCGTTAGGCGGAAGGTAGATACGCAGTATTTT	TRBJ2-3	.	TRBV29-1	.
CASSSSTGNYGYTF	TGTGCCAGCAGCTCCTCGACAGGGAACTATGGCTACACCTTC	TRBJ1-2	few	TRBV28	TRBD1
CASSSPPGLAENNEQFF	TGCGCCAGCAGTTCTCCTCCGGGACTAGCAGAAAACAATGAGCAGTTCTTC	TRBJ2-1	.	TRBV5-1	TRBD2
CASSPLVLAGESEQYF	TGTGCCAGCTCACCACTAGTCCTGGCAGGGGAAAGCGAGCAGTACTTC	TRBJ2-7	.	TRBV18	.
CASSQNVPYGYTF	TGTGCCAGCAGCCAGAATGTGCCATACGGCTACACCTTC	TRBJ1-2	.	TRBV7-2	.
CASSQEGQRRTDTQYF	TGCGCCAGCAGCCAAGAGGGGCAGCGTCGCACAGATACGCAGTATTTT	TRBJ2-3	.	TRBV4-1	.
CASSLGSIGTEAFF	TGTGCCAGTAGCCTTGGGTCGATAGGCACTGAAGCTTTCTTT	TRBJ1-1	.	TRBV19	.
CSALPGDNVEAFF	TGCAGTGCCCTGCCAGGGGATAATGTTGAAGCTTTCTTT	TRBJ1-1	few	TRBV29-1	.
CSVEERVAGTQYF	TGCAGCGTTGAGGAGAGAGTAGCAGGGACCCAGTACTTC	TRBJ2-5	once	TRBV29-1	.
CASSLGGLAGYEQYF	TGTGCCAGCAGCTTGGGGGGACTAGCGGGCTACGAGCAGTACTTC	TRBJ2-7	.	TRBV7-8	TRBD2
CASSLTSGNSYNEQFF	TGCGCCAGCAGCTTGACTAGCGGGAACTCCTACAATGAGCAGTTCTTC	TRBJ2-1	.	TRBV5-1	TRBD2
CASSTGQGKSGANVLTF	TGTGCCAGTAGTACGGGACAGGGAAAATCTGGGGCCAACGTCCTGACTTTC	TRBJ2-6	.	TRBV19	TRBD1
CASSVRFGAGELFF	TGTGCCAGCAGTGTTCGATTCGGGGCCGGGGAGCTGTTTTTT	TRBJ2-2	.	TRBV6-1	.
CASSPGNTIYF	TGTGCCAGCTCCCCTGGAAACACCATATATTTT	TRBJ1-3	.	TRBV11-2	.
CASTPSRDLYTDTQYF	TGCGCCAGCACCCCCAGCCGGGACCTCTACACAGATACGCAGTATTTT	TRBJ2-3	.	TRBV5-1	.
CASSSTGATAGNTIYF	TGTGCCAGCAGCTCCACAGGGGCGACCGCTGGAAACACCATATATTTT	TRBJ1-3	.	TRBV7-9	TRBD1
CAVGQGPYYEQYF	TGTGCCGTGGGACAGGGCCCCTACTACGAGCAGTACTTC	TRBJ2-7	.	TRBV2	TRBD1
CAISESIWEGGDTEAFF	TGTGCCATCAGTGAGTCCATATGGGAGGGGGGTGATACTGAAGCTTTCTTT	TRBJ1-1	.	TRBV10-3	.
CASRDNSYEQYF	TGTGCCAGCCGGGACAACAGCTACGAGCAGTACTTC	TRBJ2-7	.	TRBV28	.
CASSSPLGTGASSQETQYF	TGTGCCAGCAGTTCGCCCCTCGGGACAGGGGCAAGCTCTCAAGAGACCCAGTACTTC	TRBJ2-5	once	TRBV28	TRBD1
CASSQALSRVSSYNEQFF	TGCGCCAGCAGCCAAGCGCTAAGTCGGGTATCGTCCTACAATGAGCAGTTCTTC	TRBJ2-1	.	TRBV4-1	.
CASSQLQFNYGYTF	TGTGCCAGCAGCCAGTTACAGTTTAACTATGGCTACACCTTC	TRBJ1-2	few	TRBV4-2	.
CASSLLKLMIMNTEAFF	TGTGCCAGCAGTCTCCTTAAACTAATGATTATGAACACTGAAGCTTTCTTT	TRBJ1-1	.	TRBV28	.
CASSFGNLYNSPLHF	TGTGCCAGCAGTTTTGGGAATCTCTATAATTCACCCCTCCACTTT	TRBJ1-6	.	TRBV27	.
CASSIVAGQLNTEAFF	TGTGCCAGTAGTATAGTAGCCGGACAGTTGAACACTGAAGCTTTCTTT	TRBJ1-1	.	TRBV19	.
CASSMKRAATVGSGLRNEQFF	TGTGCCAGTAGTATGAAAAGGGCCGCAACCGTCGGTAGCGGTTTACGGAATGAGCAGTTCTTC	TRBJ2-1	.	TRBV19	.
CASSLVSNRVYGYTF	TGCGCCAGCAGCTTGGTCTCAAACAGGGTCTATGGCTACACCTTC	TRBJ1-2	.	TRBV5-1	.
CASSEARATSPLSFF	TGTGCCAGCAGTGAAGCTCGGGCGACTAGCCCCTTGTCATTCTTC	TRBJ2-1	.	TRBV6-1	TRBD2
CAWTGTDNQPQHF	TGTGCCTGGACCGGGACAGACAATCAGCCCCAGCATTTT	TRBJ1-5	.	TRBV30	TRBD1
CASSPRRDNYEQYF	TGTGCCAGCTCACCACGACGGGACAACTACGAGCAGTACTTC	TRBJ2-7	few	TRBV18	.
CASSSAGSVRINYGYTF	TGTGCCAGCAGTTCGGCCGGGAGCGTCCGAATTAACTATGGCTACACCTTC	TRBJ1-2	.	TRBV28	.
CASSYLGNTEAFF	TGTGCCAGCAGTTACCTCGGGAACACTGAAGCTTTCTTT	TRBJ1-1	.	TRBV6-5	.
CASSGTERQYF	TGTGCCAGCAGCGGGACGGAAAGGCAGTACTTC	TRBJ2-7	.	TRBV6-1	.
CAIGTSGANVLTF	TGCGCCATCGGGACCTCTGGGGCCAACGTCCTGACTTTC	TRBJ2-6	.	TRBV23-1	.
CASSLERTASYEQYF	TGTGCCAGCAGCTTGGAACGGACAGCGTCCTACGAGCAGTACTTC	TRBJ2-7	.	TRBV5-4	.
CASSDSGQGDKYF	TGTGCCAGCAGTGACTCCGGACAGGGGGATAAGTACTTC	TRBJ2-4	.	TRBV6-4	TRBD1
CASSSQVSNYGYTF	TGTGCCAGTAGTAGTCAGGTTTCTAACTATGGCTACACCTTC	TRBJ1-2	.	TRBV19	.
CASSLAVVVWGTEAFF	TGTGCCAGCAGCTTGGCCGTCGTTGTCTGGGGCACTGAAGCTTTCTTT	TRBJ1-1	.	TRBV5-6	.
CASSNVPSGNTIYF	TGTGCCAGCAGCAATGTCCCATCTGGAAACACCATATATTTT	TRBJ1-3	.	TRBV9	.
CASSAATGHSYEQYF	TGTGCCAGCAGCGCGGCAACGGGACACAGCTACGAGCAGTACTTC	TRBJ2-7	.	TRBV7-9	.
CSVGEEVTSGASTDTQYF	TGCAGCGTTGGGGAGGAGGTGACTAGCGGAGCTAGCACAGATACGCAGTATTTT	TRBJ2-3	.	TRBV29-1	TRBD2
CASSFMLDTGELFF	TGCGCCAGCAGCTTTATGTTGGACACCGGGGAGCTGTTTTTT	TRBJ2-2	.	TRBV5-1	.
CARESGGTYSGNTIYF	TGCGCCAGAGAATCCGGGGGGACCTACTCTGGAAACACCATATATTTT	TRBJ1-3	.	TRBV23-1	.
CASTRSDSYEQYF	TGTGCCAGCACTCGTAGCGACTCCTACGAGCAGTACTTC	TRBJ2-7	medium-sized	TRBV2	.
CATSRGQGGSGETQYF	TGTGCCACCAGCAGGGGGCAGGGCGGGAGCGGAGAGACCCAGTACTTC	TRBJ2-5	.	TRBV15	TRBD2
CASVNSGSLGRDIQYF	TGTGCCAGCGTTAATAGCGGGAGCTTGGGGAGGGACATTCAGTACTTC	TRBJ2-4	.	TRBV6-6	TRBD2
CASSLGGEQYF	TGTGCCAGCAGTTTAGGAGGCGAGCAGTACTTC	TRBJ2-7	.	TRBV27	.
CASSPGLAGLSYNEQFF	TGCGCCAGCAGCCCCGGACTAGCGGGATTAAGCTACAATGAGCAGTTCTTC	TRBJ2-1	.	TRBV5-1	TRBD2
CASSPFRDSYGYTF	TGTGCCAGCTCACCATTCCGGGACAGCTATGGCTACACCTTC	TRBJ1-2	few	TRBV18	TRBD1
CASRDRALGETQYF	TGTGCCAGCAGGGACAGGGCTTTGGGTGAGACCCAGTACTTC	TRBJ2-5	.	TRBV6-1	TRBD1
CASSLLVGSKDTDTQYF	TGTGCCAGCAGTTTATTGGTGGGGTCCAAGGACACAGATACGCAGTATTTT	TRBJ2-3	.	TRBV28	.
CASPRYSTYEQYF	TGCGCCAGCCCCCGGTACTCGACCTACGAGCAGTACTTC	TRBJ2-7	.	TRBV23-1	.
CGGTSSYEQYF	TGTGGCGGGACTTCTTCCTACGAGCAGTACTTC	TRBJ2-7	.	TRBV30	.
CASSTGSLTTDTQYF	TGTGCCAGCAGCACGGGATCGCTCACCACAGATACGCAGTATTTT	TRBJ2-3	.	TRBV9	.
CASSYRGHEQYF	TGTGCCAGCAGTTACAGGGGACACGAGCAGTACTTC	TRBJ2-7	.	TRBV6-5	.
CASSLSGAYEQYF	TGCGCCAGCAGCTTGAGCGGGGCCTACGAGCAGTACTTC	TRBJ2-7	.	TRBV5-1	TRBD2
CASSYRGGGYGYTF	TGCGCCAGCAGCTACAGGGGGGGAGGTTATGGCTACACCTTC	TRBJ1-2	.	TRBV4-1	TRBD1
CASSLVAGLGQNEQFF	TGTGCCAGCAGCTTGGTGGCGGGACTGGGTCAGAATGAGCAGTTCTTC	TRBJ2-1	.	TRBV5-4	.